These 12 T cell receptor beta chains were all obtained from the same sample, sequenced in a study of blood T cell repertoires in COVID-19. The repertoire was sequenced with immunoSEQ multiplex PCR; TCRdb's copy has only in-frame clones and lacks some. The table shows 140,000 or so clones, with 84% occurring only once. Sequencing was carried out using peripheral blood. The receptors were gathered from a young man with COVID-19, enrolled during active disease.

This chain uses TRBV10-3 with TRBJ2-4; 8 bases line up with TRBD1. CDR3 length: 12 amino acids. The germline gives CDR1 ENHRY, CDR2 SYGVKD. After removal of 5 bases from V and 12 bases from J, the junction contained 6 bases not matched to a gene. DNA for the CDR3: TGTGCCATCAGTTTGGACAGGGTATCTCAGTACTTC. This translates into CAISLDRVSQYF.

The chain links TRBV6-2 or TRBV6-3 to TRBJ1-5; possible D gene TRBD1, 5 bases. Deletions cut 6 bases from V and 2 bases from J, with 17 bases between. This CDR3 contains 16 residues. In germline, CDR1 is MNHEY, CDR2 SVGEGT. CDR3 sequence: CASSRGETNRNQPQHF. The CDR3 nucleotides read TGTGCCAGCAGCCGGGGGGAAACAAACCGCAATCAGCCCCAGCATTTT.

This chain uses TRBV19 with TRBJ1-2; D may be TRBD1 (5 bases). V was cut by 5 bases and J by 8 bases, with 15 bases left in between. The CDR3 sequence is 13 residues long. Germline CDR1 is LNHDA and CDR2 is SQIVND (reference sequence). The CDR3, as DNA: TGTGCCAGTAGTTTCCAGGGTCCATACGGCTACACCTTC. Its translation: CASSFQGPYGYTF.

The rearrangement links TRBV4-1 to TRBJ2-1; D unresolved. Trimming shortened V by 1 base and J by 10 bases, and 11 bases separated the two germline ends. From germline, CDR1 is MGHRA and CDR2 YSYEKL. This CDR3 is 13 amino acids long. The CDR3 DNA follows: TGCGCCAGCAGCCAAGTTGGAAACGGGGAGCAGTTCTTC. Residues: CASSQVGNGEQFF.

This clone was seen only a few times. The chain links TRBV10-3 to TRBJ2-1, with TRBD2 matching over 9 bases. With 6 bases clipped from V and 5 bases from J, the junction kept 11 bases outside the gene matches. CDR3 size: 16 residues. CDR1 and CDR2 from the germline V gene are ENHRY and SYGVKD. CDR3 amino acids: CAISLGRAGGHNEQFF. The CDR3 DNA follows: TGTGCCATCAGCCTGGGACGAGCGGGAGGTCACAATGAGCAGTTCTTC.

This clone was observed a single time. CDR3 protein: CASSSPTPAGGYGYTF. CDR3 nucleotide sequence: TGTGCCAGCAGTTCACCCACCCCCGCGGGAGGTTATGGCTACACCTTC. The rearrangement uses TRBV27 and TRBJ1-2; D gene uncertain. With 4 bases removed from V and 5 bases from J, the gap between germline ends came to 20 bases. CDR3 size: 16 residues. Germline-derived CDR1 and CDR2 are MNHEY and SMNVEV (reference sequence).

The V gene is TRBV5-1, the J gene TRBJ2-3; 10 nucleotides line up with TRBD2. This CDR3 contains 17 residues. Per the germline V gene, CDR1 is SGHRS and CDR2 is YFSETQ. The V gene end was trimmed by 0 bases and the J gene end by 7 bases; junction bases not matched to a gene: 11. CDR3 nucleotide sequence: TGCGCCAGCAGCTTGGGCCATCCTAGCGGGAGAGGGAATACGCAGTATTTT. This codes for CASSLGHPSGRGNTQYF.

This clone appeared a single time. One end of the junction is discordant with germline, which a read error may explain. The V gene is TRBV19, the J gene TRBJ2-1, with 8 bases identical to TRBD2. This CDR3 is built from 14 residues. Germline CDR1 reads LNHDA; CDR2 reads SQIVND (reference sequence). CDR3 nucleotides: TGTGCCAGTCTTCGGACTAGCTCCGACAATGAGCAGTTCTTC. This translates into CASLRTSSDNEQFF.

The chain couples TRBV6-5 to TRBJ2-1; TRBD2 is a possible D gene (6 bases). There are 15 residues in the CDR3. Trimming pared 6 bases from V and 3 bases from J, leaving 15 bases between. Germline CDR1 and CDR2: MNHEY and SVGAGI. CDR3: CASSGDLQLYNEQFF. CDR3 coding DNA: TGTGCCAGCAGCGGGGACTTACAGCTCTACAATGAGCAGTTCTTC.

V is TRBV7-8 and J is TRBJ2-1; D is ambiguous. The CDR3 has 13 amino acids. Germline V gene data show CDR1 as SGHVS and CDR2 as FQNEAQ. The V gene lost 5 bases and the J gene lost 6 bases, with 11 bases spanning the gap. For the CDR3, the DNA is TGTGCCAGCAGCCACACGTACCCCAATGAGCAGTTCTTC. Protein sequence: CASSHTYPNEQFF.

This clone was recorded only once. The chain is built from TRBV2 and TRBJ2-1; weak D call: TRBD1 (6 bases). The germline gives CDR1 SNHLY, CDR2 FYNNEI. The V end lost 4 bases, the J end lost 2 bases, and 9 bases lay between the germline ends. The CDR3 covers 14 residues. The CDR3 nucleotides read TGTGCCAGCAGTGTCCAGGGGCCCTACAATGAGCAGTTCTTC. Its protein is CASSVQGPYNEQFF.

V is TRBV27 and J is TRBJ1-2; 9 bases are a match to TRBD1. Germline V gives CDR1 MNHEY, CDR2 SMNVEV (reference sequence). CDR3 length: 15 amino acids. V trimming: 6 bases; J trimming: 5 bases; junction bases outside the gene matches: 10. The DNA of the CDR3 is TGTGCCAGCAGAAAACGACAGGGGGATGGGTATGGCTACACCTTC. This encodes CASRKRQGDGYGYTF.